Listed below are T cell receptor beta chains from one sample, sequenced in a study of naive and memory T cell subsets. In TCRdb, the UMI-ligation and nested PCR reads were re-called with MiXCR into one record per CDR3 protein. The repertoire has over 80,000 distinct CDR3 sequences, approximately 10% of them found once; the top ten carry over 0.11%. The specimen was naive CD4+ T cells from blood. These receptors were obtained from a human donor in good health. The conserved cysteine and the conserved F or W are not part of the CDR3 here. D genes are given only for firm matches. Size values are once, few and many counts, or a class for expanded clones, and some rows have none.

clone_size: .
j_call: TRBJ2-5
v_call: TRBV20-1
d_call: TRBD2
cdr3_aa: SAAASGIVQETQY

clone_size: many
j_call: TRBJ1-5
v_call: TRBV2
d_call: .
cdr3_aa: ASRGAGYGNSNQPQH

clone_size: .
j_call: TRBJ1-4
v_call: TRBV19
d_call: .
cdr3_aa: ASSIVSGTLEKLF

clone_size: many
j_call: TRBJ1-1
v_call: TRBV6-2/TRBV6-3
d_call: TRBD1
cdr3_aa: ASRSSTGRNTEAF

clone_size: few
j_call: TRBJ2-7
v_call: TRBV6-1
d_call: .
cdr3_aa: ASSRDGLLYEQY

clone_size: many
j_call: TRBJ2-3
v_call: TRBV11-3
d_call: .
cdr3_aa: ASSFSTRRGSTDTQY

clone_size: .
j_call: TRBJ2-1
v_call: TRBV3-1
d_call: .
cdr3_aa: ASSQTDNEQF

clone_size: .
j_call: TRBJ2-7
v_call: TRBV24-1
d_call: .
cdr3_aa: ATSANDRPPYEQY

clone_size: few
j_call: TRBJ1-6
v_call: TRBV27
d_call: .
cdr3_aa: ASSSTNRVSPLH

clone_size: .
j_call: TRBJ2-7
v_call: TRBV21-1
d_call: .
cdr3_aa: ASSKRVAGEHEQY

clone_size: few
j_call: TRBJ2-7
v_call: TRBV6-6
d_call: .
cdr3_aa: ASNEGGAYEQY

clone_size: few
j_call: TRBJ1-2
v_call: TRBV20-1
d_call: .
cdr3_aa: SAREVLLFGPRLYGYT

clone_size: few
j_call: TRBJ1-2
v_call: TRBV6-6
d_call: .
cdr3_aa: ASTPRSAGYT

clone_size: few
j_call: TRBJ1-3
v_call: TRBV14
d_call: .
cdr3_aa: ASSPSLELPLGNTIY

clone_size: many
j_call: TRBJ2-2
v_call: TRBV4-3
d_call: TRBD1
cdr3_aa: ASSPEGTGEYTGELF

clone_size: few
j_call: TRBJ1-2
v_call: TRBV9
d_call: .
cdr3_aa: ASSEIRGADYGYT

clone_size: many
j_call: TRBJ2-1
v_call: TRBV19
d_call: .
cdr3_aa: ASSIVTPGNEQF

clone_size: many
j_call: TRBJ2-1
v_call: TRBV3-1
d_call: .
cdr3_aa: ASSGSRSSYNEQF

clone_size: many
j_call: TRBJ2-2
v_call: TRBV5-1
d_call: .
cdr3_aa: ASSRNLVGIANTGELF

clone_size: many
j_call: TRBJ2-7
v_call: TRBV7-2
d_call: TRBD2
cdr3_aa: ASSLGGGEQY

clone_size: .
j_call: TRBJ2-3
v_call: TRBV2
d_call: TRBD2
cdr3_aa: ASSAGGGSDTQY

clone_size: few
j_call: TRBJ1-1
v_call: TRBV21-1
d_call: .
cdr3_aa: ASNKRQGPNTEAF

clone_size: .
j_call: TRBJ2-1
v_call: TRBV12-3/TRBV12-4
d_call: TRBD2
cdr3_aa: ASSFGLAGNNEQF

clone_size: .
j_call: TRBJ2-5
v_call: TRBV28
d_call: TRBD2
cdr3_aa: ASSLSGVELETQY

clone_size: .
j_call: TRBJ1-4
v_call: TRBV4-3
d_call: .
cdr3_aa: ASSQPAGVSEKLF

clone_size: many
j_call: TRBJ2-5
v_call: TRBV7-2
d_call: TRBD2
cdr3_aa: ASSLAQGTSAISTQY

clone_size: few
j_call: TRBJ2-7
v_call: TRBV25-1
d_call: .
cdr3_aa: ASSESLKQY

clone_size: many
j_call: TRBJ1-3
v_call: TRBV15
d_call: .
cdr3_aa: ATSSAGAYSGNTIY

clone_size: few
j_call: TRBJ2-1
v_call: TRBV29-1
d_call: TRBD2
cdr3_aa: SVGTRVSNEQF

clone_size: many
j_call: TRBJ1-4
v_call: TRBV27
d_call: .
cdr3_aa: ASSLTWGPGEKLF

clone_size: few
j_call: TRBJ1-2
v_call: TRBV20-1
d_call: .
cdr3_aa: SASLPGGYT

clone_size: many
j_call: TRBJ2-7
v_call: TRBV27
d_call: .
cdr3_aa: ASSPIVLASEQY

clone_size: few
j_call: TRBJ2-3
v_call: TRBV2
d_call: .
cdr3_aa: ASDRNTDTQY

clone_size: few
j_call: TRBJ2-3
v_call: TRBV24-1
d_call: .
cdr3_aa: ATSDPRDSLGDTQY

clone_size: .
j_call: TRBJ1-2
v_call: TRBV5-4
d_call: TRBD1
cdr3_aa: AVNRGRSDYGYT

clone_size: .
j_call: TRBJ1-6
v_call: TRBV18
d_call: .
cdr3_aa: ASSGALGDSPLH

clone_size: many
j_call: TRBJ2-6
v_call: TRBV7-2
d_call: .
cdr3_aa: ASSSRRRPGGPSGANVLT

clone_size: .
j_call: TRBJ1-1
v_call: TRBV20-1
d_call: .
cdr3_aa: SARDKQGNTEAF

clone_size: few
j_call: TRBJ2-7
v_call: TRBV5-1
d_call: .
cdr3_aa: ASSFTAIASYEQY

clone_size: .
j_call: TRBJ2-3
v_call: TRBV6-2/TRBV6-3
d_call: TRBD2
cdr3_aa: ASSRLGTSGRPSRSTDTQY

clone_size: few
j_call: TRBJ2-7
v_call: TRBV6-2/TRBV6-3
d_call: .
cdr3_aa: ASSYNTGSYEQY

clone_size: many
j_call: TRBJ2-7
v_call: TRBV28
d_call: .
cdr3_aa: ASSLQGKGGYEQY

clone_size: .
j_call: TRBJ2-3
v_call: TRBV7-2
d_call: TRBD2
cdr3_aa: ASSPSGRRADTQY

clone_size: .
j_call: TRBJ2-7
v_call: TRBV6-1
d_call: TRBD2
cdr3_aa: ASSTGRGSYEQY

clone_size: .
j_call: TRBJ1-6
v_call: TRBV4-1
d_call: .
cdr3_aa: ASSQLQGRGSPLH

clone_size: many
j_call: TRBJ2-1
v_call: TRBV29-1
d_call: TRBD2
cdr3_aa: SVDGRGPTSGRLDEQF

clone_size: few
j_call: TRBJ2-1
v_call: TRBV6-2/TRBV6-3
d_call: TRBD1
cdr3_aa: ASSRTGGFGEQF

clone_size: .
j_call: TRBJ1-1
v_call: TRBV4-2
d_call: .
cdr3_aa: ASSQEVQMTEAF

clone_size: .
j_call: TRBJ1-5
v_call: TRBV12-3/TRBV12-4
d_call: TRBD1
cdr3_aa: ASSWTGGIQPQH

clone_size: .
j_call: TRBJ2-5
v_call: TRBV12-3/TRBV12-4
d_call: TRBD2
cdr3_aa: ASSFRLAGGKETQY

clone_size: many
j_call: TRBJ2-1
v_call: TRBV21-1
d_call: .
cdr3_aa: ASSTGFSPWLGNNEQF

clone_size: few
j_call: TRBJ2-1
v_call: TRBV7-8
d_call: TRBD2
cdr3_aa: ASSLPSGTYNEQF

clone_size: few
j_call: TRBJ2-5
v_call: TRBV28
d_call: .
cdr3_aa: ASRSNGVETQY

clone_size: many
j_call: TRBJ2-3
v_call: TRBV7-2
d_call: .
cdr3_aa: ASSLGGLRTDTQY

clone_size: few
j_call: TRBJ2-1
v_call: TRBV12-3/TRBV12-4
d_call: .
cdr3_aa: ASSTQGGEQF

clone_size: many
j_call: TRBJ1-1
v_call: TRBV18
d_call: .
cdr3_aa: ASFQSANTEAF

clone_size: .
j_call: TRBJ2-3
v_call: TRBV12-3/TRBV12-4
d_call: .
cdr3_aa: ASSLGELTDTQY

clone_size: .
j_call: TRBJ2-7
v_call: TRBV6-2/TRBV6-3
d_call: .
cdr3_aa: ASSYLRDIDEQY

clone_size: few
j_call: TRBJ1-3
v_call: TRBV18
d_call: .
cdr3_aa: ASSPVDADSGNTIY

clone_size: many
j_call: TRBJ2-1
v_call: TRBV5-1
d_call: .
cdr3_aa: ASGQTVGLQF